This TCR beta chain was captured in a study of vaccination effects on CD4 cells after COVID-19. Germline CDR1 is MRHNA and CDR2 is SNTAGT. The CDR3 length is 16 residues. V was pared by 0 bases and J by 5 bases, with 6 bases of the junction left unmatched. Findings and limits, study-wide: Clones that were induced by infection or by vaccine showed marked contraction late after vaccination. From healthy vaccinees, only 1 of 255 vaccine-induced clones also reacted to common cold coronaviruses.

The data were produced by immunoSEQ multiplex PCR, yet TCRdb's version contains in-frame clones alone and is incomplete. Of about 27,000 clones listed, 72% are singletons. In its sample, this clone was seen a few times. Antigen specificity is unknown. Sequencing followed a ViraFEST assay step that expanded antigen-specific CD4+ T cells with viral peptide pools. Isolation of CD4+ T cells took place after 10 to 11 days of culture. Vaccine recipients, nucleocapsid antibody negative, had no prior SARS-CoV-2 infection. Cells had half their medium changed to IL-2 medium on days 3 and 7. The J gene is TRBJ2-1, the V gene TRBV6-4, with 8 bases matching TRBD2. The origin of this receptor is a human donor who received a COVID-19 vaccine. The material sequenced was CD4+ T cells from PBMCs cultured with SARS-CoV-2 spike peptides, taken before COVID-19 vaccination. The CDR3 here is CASSDSWREAHNEQFF. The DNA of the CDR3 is TGTGCCAGCAGTGACTCTTGGCGGGAGGCCCACAATGAGCAGTTCTTC.